This T cell receptor (beta chain) was sequenced for a study of cytomegalovirus exposure and HLA in healthy donors. Study as a whole: Out of about 410 genotyped donors, 81% belonged to the Caucasian-associated ancestry cluster.

Both 60 Vbeta primers and 13 Jbeta primers went into the PCR. TCRdb keeps only in-frame clones here, not all; method: immunoSEQ multiplex PCR. The sample holds around 150,000 clones, 60% to 80% seen once. The CDR3 consists of 12 residues. Trimming removed 5 bases at V and 4 bases at J, with 9 bases between. Germline V CDR1 and CDR2: MNHNY, SVGAGI (reference sequence). This TCR was sampled from a woman aged 45-59 years in good health and CMV-seropositive. The rearrangement links TRBV6-6 to TRBJ2-7; D is unresolved. The specimen was PBMCs. CDR3 residues: CASSPSRYEQYF. CDR3 coding DNA: TGTGCCAGCAGTCCCTCCAGGTACGAGCAGTACTTC.